The T cell receptor (beta chain) under discussion was sequenced for a study of identical twins. Findings and caveats of the study: Abundant cord blood beta clonotypes carried fewer insertions; memory repertoires showed none. Out-of-frame alpha sequences common to twins were enriched for low generation probability. One should note that invariant MAIT and iNKT cells could partly confound zero-insertion analyses.

Healthy Caucasian individuals made up all the donors. With respect to this clonotype: Antigen unknown.

From the 5' RACE reads, TCRdb called clonotypes with MiXCR, one entry per CDR3 protein. Here the sample spans 210,000 or so distinct CDR3 sequences, about 7.5% being singletons. The CDR3 spans 17 residues. CDR1 and CDR2 (germline): MNHEY, SVGEGT. V gave up 8 bases and J gave up 0 bases, with 19 bases separating them. These records were also assigned to another study, of yellow fever vaccine responses in identical twins.

The sequenced material came from memory (CD45RO+) T cells sorted from blood. This TCR came from a woman aged 18-35 years in good health. The chain couples TRBV6-2 or TRBV6-3 to TRBJ2-2; D is possibly TRBD2 (7 bases). This chain's CDR3 is CASSFRGAGANTGELFF. The CDR3 DNA follows: TGTGCCAGCTCGTTCCGGGGGGCCGGCGCGAACACCGGGGAGCTGTTTTTT.